The source of this T cell receptor beta chain is a study of shared clonotypes between healthy human individuals. TCRdb's copy holds only in-frame clones and misses some; the assay was immunoSEQ multiplex PCR. The sample lists about 2.4 million clones; more than 85% were seen once. Germline CDR1 is KGHSH and CDR2 is LQKENI. V was clipped by 5 bases and J by 1 base, with 5 bases between them. This CDR3 contains 13 residues. This rearrangement joins TRBV18 to TRBJ1-4; D is unclear. Material for sequencing was naive CD4+ T cells from PBMCs. Subset: CD45RA+ positively selected. The clonotype originates from a man younger than 35 in good health. Some clones in this sample may be carry-over from other donors' samples. The CDR3 nucleotides read TGTGCCAGCTCAAGCCTAACTAATGAAAAACTGTTTTTT. This translates into CASSSLTNEKLFF. Full variable domain (outside the CDR3, taken from reference TRBV18 and TRBJ1-4): NAGVMQNPRHLVRRRGQEARLRCSPMKGHSHVYWYRQLPEEGLKFMVYLQKENIIDESGMPKERFSAEFPKEGPSILRIQQVVRGDSAAYFCASSSLTNEKLFFGSGTQLSVL.